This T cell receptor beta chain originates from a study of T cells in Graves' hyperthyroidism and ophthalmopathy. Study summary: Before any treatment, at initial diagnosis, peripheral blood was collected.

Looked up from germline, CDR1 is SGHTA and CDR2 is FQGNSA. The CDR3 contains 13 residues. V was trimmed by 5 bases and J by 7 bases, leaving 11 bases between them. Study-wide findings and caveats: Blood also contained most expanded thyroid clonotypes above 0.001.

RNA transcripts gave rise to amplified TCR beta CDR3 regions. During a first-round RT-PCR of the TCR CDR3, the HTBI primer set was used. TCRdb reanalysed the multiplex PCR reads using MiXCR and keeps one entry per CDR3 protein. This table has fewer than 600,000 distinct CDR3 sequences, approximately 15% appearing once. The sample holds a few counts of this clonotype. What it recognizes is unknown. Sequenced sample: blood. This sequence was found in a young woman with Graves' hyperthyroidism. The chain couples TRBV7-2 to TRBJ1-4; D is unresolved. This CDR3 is CASSRGGREKLFF. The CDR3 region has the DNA TGTGCCAGCAGCAGAGGTGGACGTGAAAAACTGTTTTTT.